The following is a T cell receptor (beta chain) sequence with its context. The antigen is not known. With 60 Vbeta and 13 Jbeta primers, the PCR was carried out. Sequenced by immunoSEQ multiplex PCR; TCRdb stores in-frame clones only, minus some. Among 160,000 or so clones listed, roughly four fifths were seen once. The sample comes from a study of cytomegalovirus exposure and HLA in healthy donors. The CDR3 has 18 residues. Study-wide results and caveats: Per a prior analysis, the majority of TCR beta V segments were productive roughly 87% or roughly 30% of the time. In a later analysis, TCR beta V- and J-gene trimming showed a link to a missense DCLRE1C variant.

The origin of this receptor is a man over 45 in good health and CMV-seropositive. The sequenced sample was PBMCs. The chain uses TRBV7-5 and TRBJ2-3; the table's D gene call, TRBD2, was not cross checked with the DNA. TRBV7-5 is flagged as a pseudogene. CDR3 in DNA: TGTGCCAGAAGCTTTAAGGGGCTTCTAGCGGTACGTTTCCATACGCAGTATTTT. Amino acid sequence: CARSFKGLLAVRFHTQYF.